In its sample, the clone carrying this T cell receptor (beta chain) was seen a few times. Its matching antigen is unknown. This specimen belongs to a study of shared clonotypes between healthy human individuals. This CDR3 is 17 amino acids long. The V gene's germline CDR1 is MGHRA and CDR2 YSYEKL. V shed 5 bases and J shed 0 bases, with 19 bases lying between them. Regarding the study as a whole: Though the depth was large, rarefaction showed that sorted-subset sequencing was incomplete. Generally, naive subsets came out with larger estimated richness than memory subsets. Sequencing depth was expected to influence donor clonotype sharing.

Assay: immunoSEQ multiplex PCR; the TCRdb copy retains only in-frame clones and omits some. The profile covers about 710,000 clones, with approximately 77% appearing a single time and less than 2% taken by the ten largest. Every one of the donors was a Caucasian adult that lived in Nashville, Tennessee. This chain connects TRBV4-1 to TRBJ1-2, with D perhaps matching TRBD1 (5 bases). The TCR comes from a woman aged 25 to 39 in good health. Sequences were obtained from memory CD4+ T cells sorted from blood. Subset here: CD45RA-negative fraction. The chain's CDR3 is CASSDRTGRKANYGYTF. The CDR3 DNA follows: TGCGCCAGCAGCGATCGAACAGGCAGGAAAGCTAACTATGGCTACACCTTC.